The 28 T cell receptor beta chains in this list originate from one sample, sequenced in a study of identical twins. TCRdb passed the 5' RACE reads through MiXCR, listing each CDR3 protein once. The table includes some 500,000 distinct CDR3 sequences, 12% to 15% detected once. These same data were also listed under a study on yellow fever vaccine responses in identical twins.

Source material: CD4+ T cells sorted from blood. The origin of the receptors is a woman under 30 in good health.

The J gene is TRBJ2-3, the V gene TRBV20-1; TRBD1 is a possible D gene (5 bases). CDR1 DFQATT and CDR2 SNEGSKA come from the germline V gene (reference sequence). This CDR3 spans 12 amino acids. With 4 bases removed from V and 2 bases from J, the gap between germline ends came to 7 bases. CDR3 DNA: TGCAGTGCTAAAGGGGCCACAGATACGCAGTATTTT. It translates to CSAKGATDTQYF.

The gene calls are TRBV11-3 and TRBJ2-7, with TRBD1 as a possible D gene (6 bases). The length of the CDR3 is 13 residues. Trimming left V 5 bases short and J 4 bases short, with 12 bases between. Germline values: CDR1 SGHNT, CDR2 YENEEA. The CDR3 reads CASSAQGRYEQYF. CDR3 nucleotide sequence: TGTGCCAGCAGCGCACAGGGCAGGTACGAGCAGTACTTC.

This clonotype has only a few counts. The DNA of the CDR3 is TGTGCCAGCAGCTTACGGGCTAGCGGGAATACAAATGAGCAGTTCTTC. Its protein product is CASSLRASGNTNEQFF. This chain links TRBV7-8 with TRBJ2-1; 9 bases agree with TRBD2. CDR1 is SGHVS and CDR2 is FQNEAQ in the germline V gene. The CDR3 is 16 amino acids. The V segment lost 2 bases and the J segment 7 bases; nucleotides outside the gene matches: 9.

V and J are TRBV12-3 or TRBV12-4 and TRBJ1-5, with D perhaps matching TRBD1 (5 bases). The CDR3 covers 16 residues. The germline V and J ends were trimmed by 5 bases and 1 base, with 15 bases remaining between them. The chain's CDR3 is CASSPGGVLSNQPQHF. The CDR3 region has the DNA TGTGCCAGCAGTCCGGGGGGTGTGTTGAGCAATCAGCCCCAGCATTTT.

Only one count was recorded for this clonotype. The DNA of the CDR3 is TGCAGTGCTAGAGTACCGGGACGAAACACTGAAGCTTTCTTT. Its protein product is CSARVPGRNTEAFF. The chain carries TRBV20-1 and TRBJ1-1; possible D gene TRBD1, 5 bases. The CDR3 length is 14 residues. Germline CDR1 is DFQATT and CDR2 is SNEGSKA (reference sequence). The V and J ends lost 1 base and 2 bases respectively, with 11 bases between them.

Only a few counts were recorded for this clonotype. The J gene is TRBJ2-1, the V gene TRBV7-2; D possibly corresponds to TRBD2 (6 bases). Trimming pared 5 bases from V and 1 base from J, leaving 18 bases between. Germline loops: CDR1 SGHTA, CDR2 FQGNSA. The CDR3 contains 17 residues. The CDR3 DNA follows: TGTGCCAGCAGCAAGGGACTTTCTTTGGGATCCTACAATGAGCAGTTCTTC. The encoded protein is CASSKGLSLGSYNEQFF.

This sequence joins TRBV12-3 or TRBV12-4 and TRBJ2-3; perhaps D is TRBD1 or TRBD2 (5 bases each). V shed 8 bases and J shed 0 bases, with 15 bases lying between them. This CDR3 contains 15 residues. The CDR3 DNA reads TGTGCCAGCTCCCCCCGGGGCCTCAGCACAGATACGCAGTATTTT. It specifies CASSPRGLSTDTQYF.

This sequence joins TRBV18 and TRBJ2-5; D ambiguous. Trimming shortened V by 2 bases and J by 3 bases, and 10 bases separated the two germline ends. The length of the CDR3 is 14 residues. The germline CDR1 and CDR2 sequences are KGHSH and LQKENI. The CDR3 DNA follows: TGTGCCAGCTCACCAATGAGACCTGAAGAGACCCAGTACTTC. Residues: CASSPMRPEETQYF. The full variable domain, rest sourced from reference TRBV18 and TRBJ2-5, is NAGVMQNPRHLVRRRGQEARLRCSPMKGHSHVYWYRQLPEEGLKFMVYLQKENIIDESGMPKERFSAEFPKEGPSILRIQQVVRGDSAAYFCASSPMRPEETQYFGPGTRLLVL.

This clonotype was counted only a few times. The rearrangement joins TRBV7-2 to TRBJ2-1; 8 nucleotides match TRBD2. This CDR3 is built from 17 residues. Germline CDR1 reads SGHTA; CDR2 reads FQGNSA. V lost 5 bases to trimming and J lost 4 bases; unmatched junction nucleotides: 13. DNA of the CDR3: TGTGCCAGCAGCCCGATGCCGACTAGCGACCGATACAATGAGCAGTTCTTC. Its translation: CASSPMPTSDRYNEQFF. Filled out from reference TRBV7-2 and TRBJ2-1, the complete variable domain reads GAGVSQSPSNKVTEKGKDVELRCDPISGHTALYWYRQSLGQGLEFLIYFQGNSAPDKSGLPSDRFSAERTGGSVSTLTIQRTQQEDSAVYLCASSPMPTSDRYNEQFFGPGTRLTVL.

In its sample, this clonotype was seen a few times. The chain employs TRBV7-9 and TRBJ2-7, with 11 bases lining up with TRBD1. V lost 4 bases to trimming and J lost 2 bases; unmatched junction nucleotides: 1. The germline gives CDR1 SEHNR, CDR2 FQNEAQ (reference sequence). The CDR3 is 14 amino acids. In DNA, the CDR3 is TGTGCCAGCAGCTGGACAGGGGGCACCTACGAGCAGTACTTC. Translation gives CASSWTGGTYEQYF.

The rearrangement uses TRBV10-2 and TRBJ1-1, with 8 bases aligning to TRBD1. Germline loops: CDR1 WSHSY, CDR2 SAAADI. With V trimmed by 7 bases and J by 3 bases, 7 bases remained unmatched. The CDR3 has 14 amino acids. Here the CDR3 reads CASTGGGGDTEAFF. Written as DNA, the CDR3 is TGCGCCAGCACAGGGGGCGGTGGAGACACTGAAGCTTTCTTT.

The CDR3 nucleotides are TGTGCCATCATTCCGGACAGGGGGCGCGACAATGAGCAGTTCTTC. Translated: CAIIPDRGRDNEQFF. The gene calls are TRBV10-3 and TRBJ2-1; 11 nucleotides line up with TRBD1. The length of the CDR3 is 15 residues. V shed 7 bases, J shed 5 bases, and the junction held 7 bases outside the gene matches. From germline, CDR1 is ENHRY and CDR2 SYGVKD.

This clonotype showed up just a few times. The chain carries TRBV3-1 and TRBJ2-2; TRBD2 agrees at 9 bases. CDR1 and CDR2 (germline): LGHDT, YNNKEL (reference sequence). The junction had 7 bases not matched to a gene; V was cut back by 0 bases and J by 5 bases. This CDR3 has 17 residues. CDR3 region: CASSQDGAGGRTGELFF. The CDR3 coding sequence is TGTGCCAGCAGCCAAGACGGAGCGGGAGGTAGGACCGGGGAGCTGTTTTTT.

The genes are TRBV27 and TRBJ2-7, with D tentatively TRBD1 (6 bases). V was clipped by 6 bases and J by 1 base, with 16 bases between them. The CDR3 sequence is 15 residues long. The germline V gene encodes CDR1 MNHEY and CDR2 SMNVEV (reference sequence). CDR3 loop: CASSRTGIASYEQYF. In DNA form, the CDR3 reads TGTGCCAGCAGCAGAACAGGGATTGCGTCCTACGAGCAGTACTTC.

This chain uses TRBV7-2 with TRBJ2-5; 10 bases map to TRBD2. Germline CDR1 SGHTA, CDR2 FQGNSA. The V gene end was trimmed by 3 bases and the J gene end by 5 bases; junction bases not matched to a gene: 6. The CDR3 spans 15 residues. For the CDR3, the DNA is TGTGCCAGCAGCTTCCAGCGGGGGGGCGGGGAGACCCAGTACTTC. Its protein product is CASSFQRGGGETQYF.

Here the CDR3 reads CASSRWDRAPDTQYF. The CDR3 DNA follows: TGTGCCAGCAGCCGATGGGACCGCGCCCCAGATACGCAGTATTTT. The rearrangement links TRBV5-6 to TRBJ2-3, with D tentatively TRBD1 or TRBD2 (5 bases each). Trimming cost V 4 bases and J 4 bases, with 16 bases left between them. The CDR3 contains 15 residues. Germline V lookup: CDR1 SGHDT, CDR2 YYEEEE.

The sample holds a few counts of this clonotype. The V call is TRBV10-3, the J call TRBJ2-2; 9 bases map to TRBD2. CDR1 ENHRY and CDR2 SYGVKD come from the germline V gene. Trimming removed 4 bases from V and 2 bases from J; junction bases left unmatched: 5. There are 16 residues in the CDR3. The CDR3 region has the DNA TGTGCCATCAGTGGGTCTAGCGGGATCAACACCGGGGAGCTGTTTTTT. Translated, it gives CAISGSSGINTGELFF.

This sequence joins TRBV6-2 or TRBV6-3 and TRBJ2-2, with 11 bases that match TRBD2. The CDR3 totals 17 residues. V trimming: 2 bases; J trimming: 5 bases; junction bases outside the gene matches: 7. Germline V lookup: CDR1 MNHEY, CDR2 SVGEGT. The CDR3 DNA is TGTGCCAGCAGTTACCTACCTCTAGCGGGGGGTACCGGGGAGCTGTTTTTT. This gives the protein CASSYLPLAGGTGELFF.

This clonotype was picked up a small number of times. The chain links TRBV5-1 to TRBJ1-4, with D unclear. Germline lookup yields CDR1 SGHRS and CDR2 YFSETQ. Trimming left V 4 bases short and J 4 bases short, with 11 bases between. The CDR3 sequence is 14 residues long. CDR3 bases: TGCGCCAGCAGCCGCGAGGGATATAATGAAAAACTGTTTTTT. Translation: CASSREGYNEKLFF.

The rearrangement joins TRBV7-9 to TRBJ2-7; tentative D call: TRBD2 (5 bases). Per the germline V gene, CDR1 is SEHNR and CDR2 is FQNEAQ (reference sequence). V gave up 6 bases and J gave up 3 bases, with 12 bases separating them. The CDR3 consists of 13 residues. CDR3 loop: CASRSDFYYEQYF. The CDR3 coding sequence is TGTGCCAGCAGATCGGACTTCTACTACGAGCAGTACTTC.

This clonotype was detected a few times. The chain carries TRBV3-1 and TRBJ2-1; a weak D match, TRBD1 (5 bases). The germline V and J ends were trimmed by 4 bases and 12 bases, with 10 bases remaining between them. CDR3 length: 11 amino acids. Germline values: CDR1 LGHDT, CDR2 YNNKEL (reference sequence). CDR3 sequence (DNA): TGTGCCAGCAGCCCCGGGCAGGGGCAGTTCTTC. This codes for CASSPGQGQFF.

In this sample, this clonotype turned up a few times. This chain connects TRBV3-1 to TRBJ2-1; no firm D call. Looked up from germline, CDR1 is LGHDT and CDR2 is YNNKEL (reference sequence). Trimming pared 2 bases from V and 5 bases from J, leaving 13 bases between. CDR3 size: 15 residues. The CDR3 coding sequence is TGTGCCAGCAGCCAAATCGGCGGAGCCAACAATGAGCAGTTCTTC. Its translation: CASSQIGGANNEQFF.

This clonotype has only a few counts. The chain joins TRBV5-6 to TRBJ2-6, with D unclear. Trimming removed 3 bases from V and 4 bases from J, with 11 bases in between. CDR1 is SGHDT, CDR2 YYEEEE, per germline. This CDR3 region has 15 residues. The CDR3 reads CASSSGVRGANVLTF. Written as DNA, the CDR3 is TGTGCCAGCAGCTCCGGTGTGAGGGGGGCCAACGTCCTGACTTTC.

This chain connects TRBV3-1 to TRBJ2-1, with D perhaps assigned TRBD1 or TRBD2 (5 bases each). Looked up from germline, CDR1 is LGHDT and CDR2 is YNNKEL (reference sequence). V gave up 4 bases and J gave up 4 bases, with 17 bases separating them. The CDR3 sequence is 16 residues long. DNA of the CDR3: TGTGCCAGCAGCCCCCCGGGGCAAAGAAATTACAATGAGCAGTTCTTC. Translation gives CASSPPGQRNYNEQFF.

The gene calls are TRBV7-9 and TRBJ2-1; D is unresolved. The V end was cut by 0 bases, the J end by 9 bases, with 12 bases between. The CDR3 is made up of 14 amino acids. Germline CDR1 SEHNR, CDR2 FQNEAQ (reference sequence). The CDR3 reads CASSLAGNSGEQFF. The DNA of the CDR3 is TGTGCCAGCAGCTTAGCGGGAAATTCGGGTGAGCAGTTCTTC.

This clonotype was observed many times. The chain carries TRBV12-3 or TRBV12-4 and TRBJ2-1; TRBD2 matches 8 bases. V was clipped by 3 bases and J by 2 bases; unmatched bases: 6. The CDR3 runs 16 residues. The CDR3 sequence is CASSLSSGGTYNEQFF. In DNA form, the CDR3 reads TGTGCCAGCAGTTTGTCATCGGGAGGGACCTACAATGAGCAGTTCTTC.

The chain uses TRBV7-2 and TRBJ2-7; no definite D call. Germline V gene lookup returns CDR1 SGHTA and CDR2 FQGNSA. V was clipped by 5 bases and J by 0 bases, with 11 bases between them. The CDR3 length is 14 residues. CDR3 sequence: CASSKDPSSYEQYF. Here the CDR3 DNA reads TGTGCCAGCAGCAAGGACCCATCCTCCTACGAGCAGTACTTC.

CDR3 DNA sequence: TGTGCCAGCAGTTTGGAAACCGGGGGACTAGCGATATATACCAAAAACATTCAGTACTTC. The encoded protein is CASSLETGGLAIYTKNIQYF. V and J are TRBV12-3 or TRBV12-4 and TRBJ2-4; 10 bases line up with TRBD2. V lost 3 bases to trimming and J lost 2 bases; unmatched junction nucleotides: 16. CDR3 size: 20 residues.